This passage covers 15 T cell receptor beta chains from one sample sequenced in a study of CD4 and CD8 cells across lung adenocarcinoma regions. One entry per CDR3 protein results from TCRdb running MiXCR on the PCR reads. The table has approximately 19,000 distinct CDR3 sequences, about 54% seen once; the top ten hold roughly 29%. Sequenced material: CD8+ T cells from the center of a lung tumor. The source of these receptors is a female donor with lung adenocarcinoma. The CD4 and CD8 labels of this study may be unreliable.

The chain employs TRBV30 and TRBJ1-4; D uncertain. The V end was cut by 1 base, the J end by 6 bases, with 9 bases between. This CDR3 spans 13 amino acids. The germline CDR1 and CDR2 sequences are GTSNPN and SVGIG (reference sequence). For the CDR3, the DNA is TGTGCCTGGAGTGGAATTACAGATGAAAAACTGTTTTTT. This sequence encodes CAWSGITDEKLFF.

The rearrangement links TRBV20-1 to TRBJ2-3, with 10 bases identical to TRBD2. The junction had 11 bases not matched to a gene; V was cut back by 6 bases and J by 5 bases. The CDR3 has 15 amino acids. From germline, CDR1 is DFQATT and CDR2 SNEGSKA (reference sequence). CDR3 in DNA: TGCAGTGCAAGTCTCCTAGCGGGGGTAGGAGATACGCAGTATTTT. Translating gives CSASLLAGVGDTQYF.

This clonotype was counted only a few times. The CDR3 DNA reads TGTGCCAGCAGCTCATCAACAGGGGCTAGTACGTTTTTT. Its translation is CASSSSTGASTFF. The rearrangement joins TRBV11-1 to TRBJ1-4; 7 bases align to TRBD1. The CDR3 extends over 13 amino acids. Germline loops: CDR1 SGHAT, CDR2 FQDESV (reference sequence). The V and J ends lost 4 bases and 16 bases, in that order; junction bases with no gene match: 12.

CDR3 residues: CSVVRQKETQYF. DNA of the CDR3: TGCAGCGTTGTCAGGCAGAAAGAGACCCAGTACTTC. The V call is TRBV29-1, the J call TRBJ2-1; D uncertain. The assigned J gene may be wrong: the sequence end matches TRBJ2-5 better. This CDR3 is 12 amino acids long. Germline V gives CDR1 SQVTM, CDR2 ANQGSEA.

The CDR3 DNA reads as TGTGCCAGCAGTTTGTTCGCGACAGGGCCTAAAAACATTCAGTACTTC. This translates into CASSLFATGPKNIQYF. The chain recombines TRBV27 with TRBJ2-4, with TRBD1 matching over 7 bases. J was trimmed by 4 bases and V by 3 bases; bases with no gene match: 9. The germline CDR1 and CDR2 sequences are MNHEY and SMNVEV (reference sequence). This CDR3 spans 16 amino acids.

The rearrangement uses TRBV7-6 and TRBJ2-7; D perhaps matches TRBD2 (5 bases). CDR1 is SGHVS and CDR2 is FNYEAQ in the germline V gene. The CDR3 loop spans 14 amino acids. Trimming took 5 bases from V and 0 from J, leaving 11 bases between them. The CDR3 region has the DNA TGTGCCAGCAGCGTCGGGGTCGTCTCCTACGAGCAGTACTTC. Translating gives CASSVGVVSYEQYF.

In this sample, this clonotype turned up many times. The rearrangement links TRBV11-1 to TRBJ1-2, with a tentative D call TRBD1 (5 bases). The germline V and J ends were trimmed by 3 bases and 4 bases, with 15 bases remaining between them. Germline values: CDR1 SGHAT, CDR2 FQDESV (reference sequence). This CDR3 is 15 amino acids long. In DNA form, the CDR3 reads TGTGCCAGCAGCTTCGGCCAGGACAAGACCTATGGCTACACCTTC. Protein: CASSFGQDKTYGYTF.

This clonotype was recorded only once. Since no conserved phenylalanine or tryptophan closes the CDR3, a read error is the likely cause. The V gene is TRBV10-2, the J gene TRBJ2-5, with D perhaps matching TRBD1 (5 bases). The CDR3 extends over 14 amino acids. Germline V gives CDR1 WSHSY, CDR2 SAAADI. This chain's CDR3 is CASSNWGREETQYV. In DNA, the CDR3 is TGCGCCAGCAGTAATTGGGGCAGGGAAGAGACGCAGTACGTC.

Points on this clonotype: The junction departs from germline at one end; a sequencing error may be responsible. V is TRBV27 and J is TRBJ2-3; D gene unclear. The CDR3 has 13 residues. Germline CDR1 reads MNHEY; CDR2 reads SMNVEV (reference sequence). The CDR3 DNA sequence: TGTGCCAGCGGGGTACGACTCAAAGATACCCAGTATTTC. This codes for CASGVRLKDTQYF.

The chain uses TRBV6-1 and TRBJ2-1, with 10 nucleotides matching TRBD1. The J call may not be correct, given that the DNA end is closer to TRBJ2-5. Germline V lookup: CDR1 MNHNS, CDR2 SASEGT. The CDR3 totals 16 residues. The CDR3 sequence: CASQTRDRGERATQYF. The CDR3 bases are TGTGCCTCCCAAACGCGGGACAGGGGAGAAAGAGCGACCCAGTACTTC.

This chain joins TRBV6-5 and TRBJ1-5; 9 nucleotides agree with TRBD1. The V segment lost 2 bases and the J segment 1 base; nucleotides outside the gene matches: 6. CDR1 and CDR2 from the germline V gene are MNHEY and SVGAGI. The CDR3 totals 17 residues. CDR3 nucleotide sequence: TGTGCCAGCAGTTACCCGGGACAGGGATGGAGCAATCAGCCCCAGCATTTT. Translating it yields CASSYPGQGWSNQPQHF.

This clonotype was counted a single time. CDR3: CARSYQGGRADTQFF. Written as DNA, the CDR3 is TGTGCCAGGAGCTACCAGGGCGGGAGGGCCGATACGCAGTTCTTC. The chain joins TRBV6-5 to TRBJ2-1; 9 bases are shared with TRBD2. Trimming cost V 9 bases and J 12 bases; bases outside gene matches: 18. Germline CDR1 reads MNHEY; CDR2 reads SVGAGI. This CDR3 comprises 15 residues.

V and J are TRBV6-5 and TRBJ2-5; 12 nucleotides line up with TRBD1. The DNA end is a closer match to TRBJ2-7, so the J assignment may be wrong. The CDR3 is 15 residues long. From germline, CDR1 is MNHEY and CDR2 SVGAGI. CDR3 amino acids: CASSWGTGGFDEQYF. The CDR3 DNA sequence: TGTGCCAGCAGTTGGGGGACAGGGGGCTTCGACGAGCAGTACTTC.

This clonotype was recorded a few times. The V call is TRBV7-6, the J call TRBJ2-5; 7 positions match TRBD1. V lost 4 bases to trimming and J lost 4 bases; unmatched junction nucleotides: 3. The CDR3 runs to 13 residues. Germline-derived CDR1 and CDR2 are SGHVS and FNYEAQ. DNA for the CDR3: TGTGCCAGCAGCTCGGGACAGTTAGAGACCCAGTACTTC. Amino acids: CASSSGQLETQYF.

Of note for this clonotype: The junction differs from germline at one of its ends, possibly a read error. The rearrangement joins TRBV6-1 to TRBJ2-4; 8 bases are shared with TRBD2. This CDR3 has 16 amino acids. Germline-derived CDR1 and CDR2 are MNHNS and SASEGT. CDR3 coding DNA: TGTCCCAGCAGTGACCCGGGGGGGGGAGCCACAAACACGCAGTATTTC. Translation: CPSSDPGGGATNTQYF.